The next 14 T cell receptor beta chains were all read from a single sample in a study of shared clonotypes between healthy human individuals. Naive CD8 cells lacked CD45RO, underwent positive selection for CCR7 and left out terminally differentiated effector memory CD45RA+ cells. Here immunoSEQ multiplex PCR was the method, and the copy in TCRdb shows in-frame clones only, minus some. The sample carries about 2.1 million clones, about 92% recorded once. Sequenced material: naive CD8+ T cells from PBMCs. Source of these receptors: a man aged 18 to 29 in good health. Some clones in this sample may be carry-over from other donors' samples.

The DNA for the CDR3 is TGTGCCAGCAGCTACAGGGATTCTAACTATGGCTACACCTTC. Protein sequence: CASSYRDSNYGYTF. V usage is TRBV7-9 and J usage is TRBJ1-2; possible D gene TRBD1, 6 bases. The V gene lost 4 bases and the J gene lost 0 bases, with 9 bases spanning the gap. CDR1 is SEHNR, CDR2 FQNEAQ, per germline (reference sequence). The CDR3 loop spans 14 amino acids.

The sample holds one count of this clone. Additional DNA sequences in this sample encode the identical CDR3. The chain couples TRBV28 to TRBJ1-1, with D possibly TRBD1 on 5 matching bases. The CDR3 extends over 15 amino acids. CDR1 is MDHEN, CDR2 SYDVKM, per germline. Trimming took off 6 bases at V and 2 bases at J, with 16 bases between the two ends. The CDR3 DNA is TGTGCCAGCAGCCCCTCCTGGGGGGGAAACACTGAAGCTTTCTTT. Protein product: CASSPSWGGNTEAFF.

The chain recombines TRBV6-5 with TRBJ1-2; no definite D call. CDR3 length: 15 residues. The V and J ends lost 0 bases and 6 bases respectively, with 14 bases between them. Germline V lookup: CDR1 MNHEY, CDR2 SVGAGI. The CDR3 coding sequence is TGTGCCAGCAGTTACTCGTCGTCCAGGTTAGATGGCTACACCTTC. Protein product: CASSYSSSRLDGYTF.

This chain links TRBV28 with TRBJ1-3, with 7 bases matching TRBD1. Per the germline V gene, CDR1 is MDHEN and CDR2 is SYDVKM. The J segment lost 1 base and the V segment lost 2 bases, leaving 5 bases of the junction unmatched. The CDR3 covers 16 residues. The CDR3 DNA reads TGTGCCAGCAGTTTAAGTTTGACAGGGTCTGGAAACACCATATATTTT. It translates to CASSLSLTGSGNTIYF.

Of note for this clone: This same CDR3 is encoded by further DNA sequences in the sample. The DNA of the CDR3 is TGTGCCAGCAGTCACGGACAGACCTACGAGCAGTACTTC. Encoded protein: CASSHGQTYEQYF. This chain connects TRBV27 to TRBJ2-7, with a possible D match to TRBD1 (6 bases). V shed 5 bases and J shed 2 bases, with 10 bases lying between them. The CDR3 consists of 13 residues. The germline V gene encodes CDR1 MNHEY and CDR2 SMNVEV (reference sequence).

The rearrangement joins TRBV7-2 to TRBJ2-7; D not resolved. Per the germline V gene, CDR1 is SGHTA and CDR2 is FQGNSA. With 5 bases removed from V and 2 bases from J, the gap between germline ends came to 13 bases. The CDR3 length is 14 residues. The CDR3 DNA reads as TGTGCCAGCAGCCCGAGCAGGCGTACCTACGAGCAGTACTTC. This translates into CASSPSRRTYEQYF.

This CDR3 reads CSVEPSEQNTGELFF. Written as DNA, the CDR3 is TGCAGCGTTGAACCCTCGGAACAAAACACCGGGGAGCTGTTTTTT. The chain has TRBV29-1 and TRBJ2-2; no firm D call. CDR3 length equals 15 residues. V shed 2 bases and J shed 2 bases, with 12 bases lying between them. Germline V lookup: CDR1 SQVTM, CDR2 ANQGSEA.

This clone was counted a single time. This chain links TRBV9 with TRBJ2-1; no clear D. Germline CDR1 reads SGDLS; CDR2 reads YYNGEE. The CDR3 runs to 14 residues. V gave up 3 bases and J gave up 7 bases, with 14 bases separating them. CDR3 amino acids: CASSAMSSGNEQFF. The CDR3 region has the DNA TGTGCCAGCAGCGCCATGAGTTCCGGGAATGAGCAGTTCTTC.

This clone was seen at least ten times. The chain joins TRBV6-1 to TRBJ2-5; 9 bases are a match to TRBD2. Losses at the gene ends were 0 bases for V and 1 base for J; bases not matched to a gene: 0. Germline values: CDR1 MNHNS, CDR2 SASEGT. The CDR3 loop spans 15 amino acids. CDR3 protein: CASSEASGSQETQYF. The CDR3 DNA is TGTGCCAGCAGTGAAGCTAGCGGGAGCCAAGAGACCCAGTACTTC.

The J gene is TRBJ2-3, the V gene TRBV27, with TRBD2 identical over 10 bases. This CDR3 is 15 amino acids long. V shed 0 bases and J 6 bases; nucleotides not matched to a gene: 3. Germline lookup yields CDR1 MNHEY and CDR2 SMNVEV (reference sequence). CDR3 in DNA: TGTGCCAGCAGTTTATCGGCTAGCGGGAGCGATACGCAGTATTTT. Its translation is CASSLSASGSDTQYF.

This chain links TRBV29-1 with TRBJ2-1, with 7 bases that match TRBD2. CDR1 is SQVTM, CDR2 ANQGSEA, per germline. The CDR3 runs 15 residues. Trimming removed 0 bases from V and 6 bases from J; junction bases left unmatched: 8. The CDR3 coding sequence is TGCAGCGTTGAAGATGGCGGGGGAGGAGGCAATGAGCAGTTCTTC. Its translation: CSVEDGGGGGNEQFF.

The chain carries TRBV7-2 and TRBJ1-5, with TRBD1 identical over 7 bases. The CDR3 extends over 15 amino acids. In germline, CDR1 is SGHTA, CDR2 FQGNSA. Trimming took 2 bases from V and 2 from J; bases not matched to a gene: 3. The CDR3: CASSLMGTGNQPQHF. CDR3 DNA sequence: TGTGCCAGCAGCTTAATGGGGACAGGCAATCAGCCCCAGCATTTT.

J is TRBJ2-7 and V is TRBV10-3, with 8 positions matching TRBD1. Looked up from germline, CDR1 is ENHRY and CDR2 is SYGVKD. With 5 bases clipped from V and 4 bases from J, the junction kept 13 bases outside the gene matches. This CDR3 spans 16 amino acids. CDR3 DNA sequence: TGTGCCATCAGTCGAACTACCGACAGGGGCGGATACGAGCAGTACTTC. Its translation: CAISRTTDRGGYEQYF.

The CDR3 bases are TGTGCCAGCAGCCCCCCCGAGTACTTC. Amino acids: CASSPPEYF. This chain connects TRBV7-9 to TRBJ2-5; D unresolved. The length of the CDR3 is 9 residues. Trimming cost V 5 bases and J 12 bases, with 7 bases left between them. Germline CDR1 reads SEHNR; CDR2 reads FQNEAQ (reference sequence). Drawing the rest from reference TRBV7-9 and TRBJ2-5, the complete variable domain is DTGVSQNPRHKITKRGQNVTFRCDPISEHNRLYWYRQTLGQGPEFLTYFQNEAQLEKSRLLSDRFSAERPKGSFSTLEIQRTEQGDSAMYLCASSPPEYFGPGTRLLVL.